Listed here are 23 T cell receptor beta chains from one sample, sequenced in a study of PD-L1 blockade in urothelial cancer. Clones were read by immunoSEQ multiplex PCR, and TCRdb kept only the in-frame ones, dropping some. This table holds 85,000 to 130,000 clones, about nine tenths found once. Sequenced here: PBMCs, sampled around atezolizumab (anti-PD-L1) treatment. The origin of the receptors is a woman older than 75 with urothelial cancer.

The chain couples TRBV19 to TRBJ2-1, with 12 bases fitting TRBD2. The CDR3 is 18 residues long. V gave up 3 bases and J gave up 3 bases; unmatched junction bases: 9. From germline, CDR1 is LNHDA and CDR2 SQIVND (reference sequence). CDR3 DNA sequence: TGTGCCAGTAGTATGGCTAGCGGGAGGGATTTCTTCTACAATGAGCAGTTCTTC. It yields the protein CASSMASGRDFFYNEQFF.

The DNA for the CDR3 is TGCGCCAGCAGCCCCTCAGCGGAATACAATGAGCAGTTCTTC. Its translation is CASSPSAEYNEQFF. The chain recombines TRBV5-1 with TRBJ2-1; TRBD2 might be the D (5 bases). Germline CDR1 reads SGHRS; CDR2 reads YFSETQ. V lost 4 bases, J lost 4 bases, and 12 bases lay in between. This CDR3 spans 14 amino acids.

This clone was seen a single time. The rearrangement uses TRBV28 and TRBJ2-7; D ambiguous. This CDR3 has 10 residues. The germline V gene has CDR1 MDHEN and CDR2 SYDVKM. V gave up 11 bases and J gave up 5 bases, with 10 bases separating them. The CDR3 protein is CASGWDEQYF. CDR3 DNA sequence: TGTGCCTCCGGGTGGGACGAGCAGTACTTC.

The chain has TRBV21-1 and TRBJ2-5; TRBD2 is taken as the D call from the table, unchecked against the DNA. TRBV21-1 counts as a pseudogene. The CDR3 extends over 10 amino acids. In DNA form, the CDR3 reads TGTGCCAGCATACAAGAGACCCAGTACTTC. The encoded protein is CASIQETQYF.

This clone occurred once. V usage is TRBV7-9 and J usage is TRBJ2-2; 11 nucleotides agree with TRBD2. From germline, CDR1 is SEHNR and CDR2 FQNEAQ (reference sequence). The trim removed 10 bases at V and 1 base at J, leaving 5 bases unmatched. The CDR3 contains 15 residues. CDR3 sequence: CAIPTSGGNTGELFF. As DNA, the CDR3 is TGTGCCATCCCCACTAGCGGGGGGAACACCGGGGAGCTGTTTTTT.

The CDR3 protein is CASSLGVAGGETQYF. CDR3 DNA: TGTGCCAGCAGTCTCGGGGTAGCGGGAGGGGAGACCCAGTACTTC. The rearrangement links TRBV28 to TRBJ2-5, with TRBD2 matching 11 bases. Germline CDR1 and CDR2: MDHEN and SYDVKM. The CDR3 sequence is 15 residues long. After removal of 5 bases from V and 5 bases from J, the junction contained 7 bases not matched to a gene.

The rearrangement links TRBV5-8 to TRBJ1-1; TRBD1 might be the D (5 bases). The CDR3 is 16 amino acids. The ends were cut back, 0 bases at V and 2 bases at J, with 14 bases in the middle. Germline CDR1 SGHTS, CDR2 YDEGEE. CDR3 sequence: CASSLAGGVGNTEAFF. In DNA, the CDR3 is TGTGCCAGCAGCTTGGCCGGGGGGGTAGGAAACACTGAAGCTTTCTTT. The whole variable domain, remainder taken from reference TRBV5-8 and TRBJ1-1, is EAGVTQSPTHLIKTRGQQATLRCSPISGHTSVYWYQQALGLGLQFLLWYDEGEERNRGNFPPRFSGRQFPNYSSELNVNALELEDSALYLCASSLAGGVGNTEAFFGQGTRLTVV.

The genes are TRBV28 and TRBJ2-2, with 9 bases matching TRBD2. This CDR3 is 16 amino acids long. V gave up 7 bases and J gave up 2 bases; unmatched junction bases: 8. Germline CDR1 is MDHEN and CDR2 is SYDVKM. The CDR3 region is CASILTSGRNTGELFF. The CDR3 nucleotides read TGTGCCAGCATCCTGACTAGCGGAAGAAACACCGGGGAGCTGTTTTTT.

The genes are TRBV30 and TRBJ2-1, with TRBD2 matching 7 bases. This CDR3 comprises 15 residues. CDR1 and CDR2 from the germline V gene are GTSNPN and SVGIG (reference sequence). The V segment lost 3 bases and the J segment 3 bases; nucleotides outside the gene matches: 8. CDR3 DNA: TGTGCCTGGAGCCCCCCCAGCGGGAACTACAATGAGCAGTTCTTC. As protein: CAWSPPSGNYNEQFF.

The chain uses TRBV28 and TRBJ1-5, with no clear D. CDR1 is MDHEN, CDR2 SYDVKM, per germline. Trimming removed 7 bases from V and 7 bases from J, with 17 bases in between. The CDR3 sequence is 14 residues long. CDR3 nucleotide sequence: TGTGCCAGCATCCAGACGGCGGCGGGCCAGCCCCAGCATTTT. This gives the protein CASIQTAAGQPQHF.

This rearrangement joins TRBV20-1 to TRBJ2-1, with D maybe TRBD2 (5 bases). The V end lost 6 bases, the J end lost 10 bases, and 13 bases lay between the germline ends. Germline CDR1 and CDR2: DFQATT and SNEGSKA (reference sequence). The CDR3 has 11 amino acids. CDR3 residues: CSASPSREQFF. The CDR3 coding sequence is TGCAGTGCATCCCCTAGCCGGGAGCAGTTCTTC.

The chain employs TRBV6-1 and TRBJ1-3; D might be TRBD1 (5 bases). Germline-derived CDR1 and CDR2 are MNHNS and SASEGT. The CDR3 has 18 residues. V was trimmed by 2 bases and J by 0 bases, leaving 17 bases between them. For the CDR3, the DNA is TGTGCCAGCAGTGAAAGAATGGGGGGATTAAGCTCTGGAAACACCATATATTTT. Residues: CASSERMGGLSSGNTIYF.

This chain connects TRBV23-1 to TRBJ1-5; the D is unclear. TRBV23-1 is an open reading frame whose function is uncertain. V was pared by 3 bases and J by 0 bases, with 9 bases between. The CDR3 covers 15 residues. The CDR3 nucleotides read TGCGCCAGCAGTCATTGTGACTCTAGCAATCAGCCCCAGCATTTT. It is translated as CASSHCDSSNQPQHF.

V usage is TRBV18 and J usage is TRBJ1-5; 9 nucleotides line up with TRBD1. Germline-derived CDR1 and CDR2 are KGHSH and LQKENI. The CDR3 runs to 14 residues. J gave up 11 bases and V 3 bases, and 8 bases lay outside the gene matches. DNA for the CDR3: TGTGCCAGCTCACCCAGGACAGGGGAAGGGTCCCAGCATTTT. The encoded protein is CASSPRTGEGSQHF. Variable domain in full (rest from reference TRBV18 and TRBJ1-5): NAGVMQNPRHLVRRRGQEARLRCSPMKGHSHVYWYRQLPEEGLKFMVYLQKENIIDESGMPKERFSAEFPKEGPSILRIQQVVRGDSAAYFCASSPRTGEGSQHFGDGTRLSIL.

The genes are TRBV9 and TRBJ2-3, with a tentative D call TRBD1 (5 bases). V lost 6 bases, J lost 1 base, and 15 bases lay in between. CDR1 is SGDLS and CDR2 is YYNGEE in the germline V gene. This CDR3 has 15 amino acids. CDR3 sequence reads: CASTRDSHRTDTQYF. The CDR3 nucleotides read TGTGCCAGCACCCGAGACAGCCACCGCACAGATACGCAGTATTTT.

CDR3 nucleotide sequence: TGCGCCAGCAGCGTCGGTACCGGGGATGAAAAACTGTTTTTT. Its protein product is CASSVGTGDEKLFF. The genes are TRBV5-1 and TRBJ1-4; D gene ambiguous. Germline V gene data show CDR1 as SGHRS and CDR2 as YFSETQ. The CDR3 contains 14 residues. V lost 4 bases and J 6 bases, leaving 13 bases between the germline ends.

The rearrangement uses TRBV27 and TRBJ1-2, with a weak D call TRBD1 (6 bases). Germline assignment: CDR1 MNHEY and CDR2 SMNVEV (reference sequence). The CDR3 covers 13 residues. Between the trimmed V and J ends, which lost 3 bases and 8 bases, there was a span of 13 bases. The CDR3 loop reads CASSFGGAWGYTF. The CDR3 DNA reads TGTGCCAGCAGTTTTGGGGGGGCGTGGGGCTACACCTTC.

The gene calls are TRBV27 and TRBJ2-7, with TRBD2 as a possible D gene (5 bases). The ends were cut back, 0 bases at V and 6 bases at J, with 9 bases in the middle. CDR3 length: 13 residues. CDR1 is MNHEY, CDR2 SMNVEV, per germline (reference sequence). For the CDR3, the DNA is TGTGCCAGCAGTTTATCACCGGGGTCCGAGCAGTACTTC. Translated: CASSLSPGSEQYF.

This sequence joins TRBV21-1 and TRBJ1-3; the table's TRBD1 call for D was not verified on the DNA. TRBV21-1 has pseudogene status. The CDR3 is made up of 17 amino acids. The DNA of the CDR3 is TGTGCCAGCAGTCGGGGGACAGCATCGCGCTCTGGAAACACCATATATTTT. As protein: CASSRGTASRSGNTIYF.

This chain joins TRBV19 and TRBJ2-7, with 13 bases lining up with TRBD2. The V gene end was trimmed by 6 bases and the J gene end by 3 bases; junction bases not matched to a gene: 14. Germline V CDR1 and CDR2: LNHDA, SQIVND (reference sequence). The CDR3 extends over 18 amino acids. The CDR3: CASSPGLAGIRSGYEQYF. DNA of the CDR3: TGTGCCAGTAGCCCGGGACTAGCGGGAATCAGGTCGGGCTACGAGCAGTACTTC.

The J gene is TRBJ2-5, the V gene TRBV7-9; 12 bases are a match to TRBD2. The CDR3 is 19 amino acids. With V trimmed by 1 base and J by 2 bases, 11 bases remained unmatched. Germline V gives CDR1 SEHNR, CDR2 FQNEAQ (reference sequence). The CDR3: CASSLGGLAGRVHQETQYF. The CDR3 nucleotides read TGTGCCAGCAGCTTAGGGGGACTAGCGGGCAGAGTCCATCAAGAGACCCAGTACTTC.

The chain carries TRBV5-1 and TRBJ1-1; D remains ambiguous. From germline, CDR1 is SGHRS and CDR2 YFSETQ. The CDR3 has 15 residues. Between the trimmed V and J ends, which lost 1 base and 0 bases, there was a span of 10 bases. The chain's CDR3 is CASSLMGTMNTEAFF. The CDR3 coding sequence is TGCGCCAGCAGCTTGATGGGCACCATGAACACTGAAGCTTTCTTT.

The genes are TRBV7-2 and TRBJ2-1; TRBD2 matches at 9 bases. V trimming: 0 bases; J trimming: 9 bases; junction bases outside the gene matches: 6. The CDR3 contains 15 residues. Looked up from germline, CDR1 is SGHTA and CDR2 is FQGNSA. Here the CDR3 DNA reads TGTGCCAGCAGCTTAGCTAGCGGGAGAATAGGTGAGCAGTTCTTC. Its translation: CASSLASGRIGEQFF.